Presented here are 26 T cell receptor beta chains from one specimen sequenced in a study of blood T cell repertoires in COVID-19. Some clones are missing from TCRdb's copy, which holds only in-frame ones; the method was immunoSEQ multiplex PCR. This table holds roughly 200,000 clones, over 85% found once. The sample taken for sequencing was PBMCs or T cells enriched from blood (not recorded which). These receptors were obtained from a woman aged 30 to 39 with acute COVID-19.

This chain links TRBV19 with TRBJ1-4, with D perhaps matching TRBD1 (6 bases). Germline V gene data show CDR1 as LNHDA and CDR2 as SQIVND (reference sequence). V lost 3 bases and J lost 10, with 21 bases in between. The CDR3 runs 16 residues. CDR3 amino acids: CASSMGALVTGLKLFF. The CDR3 DNA is TGTGCCAGTAGTATGGGGGCCCTCGTTACAGGGTTAAAACTGTTTTTT.

This rearrangement joins TRBV9 to TRBJ1-3; D call uncertain. Trimming pared 0 bases from V and 0 bases from J, leaving 10 bases between. CDR3 size: 16 residues. In germline, CDR1 is SGDLS, CDR2 YYNGEE. For the CDR3, the DNA is TGTGCCAGCAGCGTAGGCAGAACCAACTCTGGAAACACCATATATTTT. Amino acids: CASSVGRTNSGNTIYF.

The V and J genes are TRBV11-2 and TRBJ2-5; 8 nucleotides align to TRBD2. This CDR3 comprises 14 residues. After removal of 5 bases from V and 2 bases from J, the junction contained 4 bases not matched to a gene. The germline CDR1 and CDR2 sequences are SGHAT and FQNNGV. This CDR3 reads CASSKRGRQETQYF. CDR3 DNA: TGTGCCAGCAGCAAGCGGGGGAGACAAGAGACCCAGTACTTC.

CDR3 in DNA: TGTGCCAGCAGCTCGGGGACACAGGGACGGGGTAACTATGGCTACACCTTC. Translation: CASSSGTQGRGNYGYTF. The chain uses TRBV5-4 and TRBJ1-2, with D possibly matching TRBD1 (6 bases). The V end was cut by 3 bases, the J end by 1 base, with 19 bases between. CDR3 size: 17 residues. The germline V gene encodes CDR1 SGHNT and CDR2 YYREEE (reference sequence).

The chain links TRBV9 to TRBJ1-4; perhaps TRBD1 as D (5 bases). V gave up 0 bases and J gave up 1 base, with 7 bases separating them. The CDR3 runs 15 residues. The V gene's germline CDR1 is SGDLS and CDR2 YYNGEE. CDR3 in DNA: TGTGCCAGCAGCGTAGTCGGGGGAACTAATGAAAAACTGTTTTTT. This gives the protein CASSVVGGTNEKLFF.

The CDR3 protein is CASSPTTGGVAGELFF. The CDR3, as DNA: TGTGCCAGCTCACCCACCACAGGGGGAGTTGCCGGGGAGCTGTTTTTT. The rearrangement links TRBV18 to TRBJ2-2; 8 bases match TRBD1. Looked up from germline, CDR1 is KGHSH and CDR2 is LQKENI. V dropped 3 bases and J dropped 6; count of bases not matched to a gene: 9. CDR3 length equals 16 residues.

The chain carries TRBV6-5 and TRBJ2-7; no reliable D call. With 6 bases removed from V and 8 bases from J, the gap between germline ends came to 23 bases. This CDR3 has 15 residues. Germline CDR1 is MNHEY and CDR2 is SVGAGI. CDR3 in DNA: TGTGCCAGCAGGCCTACCCAGGCCGTACCCTGGAAGCAGTACTTC. It encodes CASRPTQAVPWKQYF.

This chain joins TRBV7-2 and TRBJ1-4; no clear D. Germline V gene sequence: CDR1 SGHTA, CDR2 FQGNSA. The CDR3 runs to 14 residues. Trimming pared 3 bases from V and 8 bases from J, leaving 13 bases between. This CDR3 reads CASSLPGAWEKLFF. The CDR3 DNA sequence: TGTGCCAGCAGCTTGCCGGGAGCCTGGGAAAAACTGTTTTTT.

This chain links TRBV20-1 with TRBJ2-1; 7 bases agree with TRBD2. The CDR3 has 11 residues. The ends lost 3 bases at V and 9 bases at J; junction bases unmatched: 2. In germline, CDR1 is DFQATT, CDR2 SNEGSKA (reference sequence). CDR3 sequence: CSARRGSEQFF. CDR3 sequence (DNA): TGCAGTGCTAGGCGCGGGAGTGAGCAGTTCTTC.

This chain uses TRBV2 with TRBJ1-1; 9 positions agree with TRBD1. Germline CDR1 and CDR2: SNHLY and FYNNEI. V was clipped by 6 bases and J by 6 bases; unmatched bases: 11. This CDR3 comprises 15 residues. The chain's CDR3 is CASSPYGTGSPEAFF. The CDR3 DNA sequence: TGTGCCAGCAGCCCCTACGGGACAGGGTCTCCTGAAGCTTTCTTT.

The genes are TRBV19 and TRBJ2-3, with 12 positions matching TRBD2. The CDR3 is made up of 15 amino acids. With V trimmed by 6 bases and J by 4 bases, 5 bases remained unmatched. Germline V gene sequence: CDR1 LNHDA, CDR2 SQIVND (reference sequence). The CDR3 sequence: CASSQTSGGPDTQYF. The CDR3 nucleotides are TGTGCCAGTAGCCAAACTAGCGGGGGGCCAGATACGCAGTATTTT.

The chain links TRBV3-1 (or the pseudogene TRBV3-2) to TRBJ2-7, with a weak D call TRBD1 (6 bases). The CDR3 runs to 15 residues. V was trimmed by 4 bases and J by 0 bases, leaving 13 bases between them. Germline CDR1 is LGHDT and CDR2 is YNNKEL (reference sequence). The CDR3 DNA sequence: TGTGCCAGCAGCCTCCAGCAGGGGCTCTCCTACGAGCAGTACTTC. It codes for CASSLQQGLSYEQYF.

The chain joins TRBV5-1 to TRBJ1-6; TRBD1 might be the D (6 bases). CDR3 length: 14 residues. V was trimmed by 2 bases and J by 7 bases, leaving 10 bases between them. Germline V gene lookup returns CDR1 SGHRS and CDR2 YFSETQ. The CDR3 region has the DNA TGCGCCAGCAGCTTACAACAGGGAAATTCACCCCTCCACTTT. This codes for CASSLQQGNSPLHF.

The chain employs TRBV2 and TRBJ1-4; D gene uncertain. V was pared by 6 bases and J by 3 bases, with 5 bases between. This CDR3 contains 12 residues. CDR1 is SNHLY and CDR2 is FYNNEI in the germline V gene. The CDR3 loop reads CASRVANEKLFF. In nucleotides, the CDR3 is TGTGCCAGCAGGGTAGCTAATGAAAAACTGTTTTTT.

V and J are TRBV6-2 or TRBV6-3 and TRBJ1-1; 7 positions match TRBD1. The CDR3 sequence is 15 residues long. CDR1 MNHEY and CDR2 SVGEGT come from the germline V gene. V gave up 5 bases and J gave up 7 bases; unmatched junction bases: 13. The CDR3 nucleotides read TGTGCCAGCAGTCCCGACTTAGGGGGCAGGGGTGAAGCTTTCTTT. Amino acids: CASSPDLGGRGEAFF.

This sequence joins TRBV19 and TRBJ2-7, with 7 bases identical to TRBD2. CDR3 length: 15 residues. The junction had 10 bases not matched to a gene; V was cut back by 5 bases and J by 3 bases. CDR1 and CDR2 (germline): LNHDA, SQIVND (reference sequence). Written as DNA, the CDR3 is TGTGCCAGTAGTCCCACGGGAGGCAGGTACTACGAGCAGTACTTC. Protein product: CASSPTGGRYYEQYF.

The chain carries TRBV5-1 and TRBJ2-3; no clear D gene. Between the trimmed V and J ends, which lost 4 bases and 0 bases, there was a span of 9 bases. CDR1 and CDR2 (germline): SGHRS, YFSETQ. This CDR3 has 14 residues. The CDR3 DNA reads TGCGCCAGCAGCCGCGTCGGGAGCACAGATACGCAGTATTTT. Protein: CASSRVGSTDTQYF.

V usage is TRBV28 and J usage is TRBJ1-5, with D maybe TRBD1 (5 bases). Germline V gene sequence: CDR1 MDHEN, CDR2 SYDVKM. V was shortened by 2 bases and J by 2 bases, with 7 bases between the two germline ends. This CDR3 has 14 residues. This chain's CDR3 is CASSLRGGNQPQHF. CDR3 bases: TGTGCCAGCAGTTTACGGGGGGGCAATCAGCCCCAGCATTTT.

V gene TRBV14 combines with J gene TRBJ1-4, with TRBD1 matching 9 bases. V gave up 1 base and J gave up 4 bases; unmatched junction bases: 10. Per germline, CDR1 SGHDN and CDR2 FVKESK. This CDR3 has 18 residues. The DNA of the CDR3 is TGTGCCAGCAGCCAAGGGTATCATCGACAGGGGGTTAATGAAAAACTGTTTTTT. Its protein is CASSQGYHRQGVNEKLFF.

This chain connects TRBV20-1 to TRBJ1-4, with D uncertain. CDR3 length: 16 amino acids. The V end lost 3 bases, the J end lost 0 bases, and 14 bases lay between the germline ends. Per the germline V gene, CDR1 is DFQATT and CDR2 is SNEGSKA (reference sequence). CDR3 in DNA: TGCAGTGCTAGTCTGGCCCACCTTGCAACTAATGAAAAACTGTTTTTT. It encodes CSASLAHLATNEKLFF.

The rearrangement joins TRBV3-1 (or the pseudogene TRBV3-2) to TRBJ1-6, with D unresolved. This CDR3 is built from 17 residues. V was trimmed by 0 bases and J by 8 bases, leaving 17 bases between them. Germline V gene data show CDR1 as LGHDT and CDR2 as YNNKEL (reference sequence). The CDR3 reads CASSQEPPAAAYSPLHF. For the CDR3, the DNA is TGTGCCAGCAGCCAAGAACCACCGGCAGCAGCGTATTCACCCCTCCACTTT.

V and J are TRBV7-6 and TRBJ2-7, with D perhaps matching TRBD1 (6 bases). The CDR3 is 14 amino acids. Deletions cut 4 bases from V and 6 bases from J, with 16 bases between. Germline CDR1 SGHVS, CDR2 FNYEAQ. The CDR3 nucleotides read TGTGCCAGCAGCTCCATTCAGGGGTGGGGCGAGCAGTACTTC. Translating it yields CASSSIQGWGEQYF.

V gene TRBV5-6 combines with J gene TRBJ1-1, with no clear D. The CDR3 is 13 amino acids. Between the trimmed V and J ends, which lost 4 bases and 6 bases, there was a span of 13 bases. Germline V gene data show CDR1 as SGHDT and CDR2 as YYEEEE. CDR3 loop: CASSPMGGAEAFF. The CDR3 region has the DNA TGTGCCAGCAGCCCCATGGGAGGCGCTGAAGCTTTCTTT.

The chain combines TRBV12-3 or TRBV12-4 with TRBJ2-7; D remains unclear. The CDR3 loop spans 13 amino acids. V dropped 3 bases and J dropped 6 bases, with 12 bases sitting between them. The CDR3, as DNA: TGTGCCAGCAGTTTTGTGGTCCCGGGCGAGCAGTACTTC. Translating gives CASSFVVPGEQYF.

The V gene is TRBV5-1, the J gene TRBJ1-1, with D unresolved. In germline, CDR1 is SGHRS, CDR2 YFSETQ. Trimming cost V 3 bases and J 4 bases, with 19 bases left between them. The CDR3 is made up of 16 amino acids. The CDR3 spells CASSSGVGSMGTEAFF. The CDR3 DNA follows: TGCGCCAGCAGCTCGGGTGTGGGGAGTATGGGCACTGAAGCTTTCTTT.

The chain has TRBV6-5 and TRBJ2-7, with D possibly matching TRBD1 (5 bases). V was cut by 8 bases and J by 0 bases, with 17 bases left in between. There are 15 residues in the CDR3. The V gene's germline CDR1 is MNHEY and CDR2 SVGAGI. CDR3 sequence: CASVDQGRSSYEQYF. The DNA of the CDR3 is TGTGCCAGCGTGGACCAGGGTCGAAGCTCCTACGAGCAGTACTTC.